Listed below are T cell receptor beta chains from one sample, sequenced in a study of radiation and T cells in renal cell carcinoma. The method was immunoSEQ multiplex PCR; TCRdb's version includes in-frame clones alone and lacks a portion of them. The sample lists 40,000 to 50,000 clones; 65% to 85% were seen once. Specimen: blood, collected from a patient whose treatment included radiotherapy and nephrectomy. The receptors shown here come from a woman in her 70s with renal cell carcinoma. The CDR3 runs from the conserved cysteine through the conserved F or W. The D gene is left open where the match is weak. Clone size is not always given. Where it is, it says once, few, many or a class for expanded clones.

j_call d_call v_call clone_size cdr3_aa cdr3_nt
TRBJ2-5 - TRBV5-1 once CASSLPRDQETQYF TGCGCCAGCAGCTTGCCTAGGGACCAAGAGACCCAGTACTTC
TRBJ2-7 TRBD2 TRBV19 - CASSIGAGGEEQYF TGTGCCAGTAGTATTGGGGCGGGAGGTGAAGAGCAGTACTTC
TRBJ1-1 TRBD1 TRBV27 - CASSPTGGWTEAFF TGTGCCAGCAGTCCAACAGGGGGATGGACTGAAGCTTTCTTT
TRBJ1-5 - TRBV5-1 few CASSWGDGRQPQHF TGCGCCAGCAGCTGGGGGGACGGCCGCCAGCCCCAGCATTTT
TRBJ1-2 - TRBV10-3 - CAISESGGGYGYTF TGTGCCATCAGTGAGAGTGGTGGAGGGTACGGCTACACCTTC
TRBJ2-7 - TRBV7-9 - CASSLGSDRLTTYEQYF TGTGCCAGCAGCTTAGGGTCCGACAGACTCACCACCTACGAGCAGTACTTC
TRBJ1-1 - TRBV29-1 few CSAVGEDTEAFF TGCAGCGCTGTCGGGGAGGACACTGAAGCTTTCTTT
TRBJ2-7 TRBD2 TRBV2 - CASSDRLAGFYEQYF TGTGCCAGCAGTGACCGCCTAGCGGGGTTCTACGAGCAGTACTTC
TRBJ2-5 TRBD2 TRBV5-1 - CASSFSSSGGHQETQYF TGCGCCAGCAGCTTCTCATCTAGCGGGGGTCACCAAGAGACCCAGTACTTC
TRBJ2-3 - TRBV7-8 - CASSIDGSTDTQYF TGTGCCAGCAGCATCGACGGCAGCACAGATACGCAGTATTTT
TRBJ2-5 TRBD2 TRBV7-9 - CASSPGGFSGTPRAQYF TGTGCCAGCAGCCCCGGGGGGTTTAGCGGGACCCCCCGGGCCCAGTACTTC
TRBJ1-1 - TRBV10-2 - CASNDRSLGRAFF TGCGCCAGCAACGACAGGTCATTAGGTAGAGCTTTCTTT
TRBJ2-3 - TRBV9 - CASSVDPATDTQYF TGTGCCAGCAGCGTAGACCCAGCTACAGATACGCAGTATTTT
TRBJ2-1 - TRBV2 - CASSDQPLYEQFF TGTGCCAGCAGTGACCAACCTTTGTATGAGCAGTTCTTC
TRBJ1-5 - TRBV7-8 - CASSRLGLNQPQHF TGTGCCAGCAGCCGCCTAGGGCTTAATCAGCCCCAGCATTTT
TRBJ1-2 TRBD1 TRBV5-4 - CASSLAGTDNNYGYTF TGTGCCAGCAGCTTGGCCGGGACAGACAATAACTATGGCTACACCTTC
TRBJ2-4 - TRBV7-3 - CASSPTELAKNIQYF TGTGCCAGCAGCCCGACCGAGCTAGCCAAAAACATTCAGTACTTC
TRBJ2-7 TRBD2 TRBV7-2 - CASRPSGLAGTQQYF TGTGCCAGCAGACCGAGCGGACTAGCGGGAACTCAGCAGTACTTC
TRBJ2-1 TRBD2 TRBV14 - CASSQGGTSMKGEQFF TGTGCCAGCAGCCAGGGGGGGACTAGTATGAAAGGTGAGCAGTTCTTC
TRBJ2-3 TRBD1 TRBV5-1 - CASSSGQGVPDTQYF TGCGCCAGCAGCTCGGGACAGGGTGTCCCAGATACGCAGTATTTT
TRBJ2-5 - TRBV7-8 - CASSFRIQETQYF TGTGCCAGCAGCTTCCGGATCCAAGAGACCCAGTACTTC
TRBJ2-2 - TRBV7-9 few CASSLPSWTANTGELFF TGTGCCAGCAGCTTACCATCATGGACGGCGAACACCGGGGAGCTGTTTTTT
TRBJ2-5 - TRBV30 once CAWSAFGETQYF TGTGCCTGGAGTGCGTTTGGGGAGACCCAGTACTTC
TRBJ2-3 - TRBV9 - CASSVIGGSTDTQYF TGTGCCAGCAGCGTAATAGGCGGGAGCACAGATACGCAGTATTTT
TRBJ2-7 - TRBV4-1 - CASSLRDGYEQYF TGCGCCAGCAGCCTTCGGGACGGCTACGAGCAGTACTTC
TRBJ1-2 TRBD1 TRBV18 - CASSQSSQGAPNYGYTF TGTGCCAGCTCGCAATCTTCGCAGGGGGCCCCTAACTATGGCTACACCTTC
TRBJ2-1 - TRBV5-1 - CASSLGAPNEQFF TGCGCCAGCAGCTTGGGGGCCCCCAATGAGCAGTTCTTC
TRBJ2-2 - TRBV4-3 - CASSQFPTALGTGELFF TGCGCCAGCAGCCAGTTTCCGACGGCGCTTGGCACCGGGGAGCTGTTTTTT
TRBJ2-1 - TRBV29-1 - CSVDADSYNEQFF TGCAGCGTTGATGCGGACTCCTACAATGAGCAGTTCTTC